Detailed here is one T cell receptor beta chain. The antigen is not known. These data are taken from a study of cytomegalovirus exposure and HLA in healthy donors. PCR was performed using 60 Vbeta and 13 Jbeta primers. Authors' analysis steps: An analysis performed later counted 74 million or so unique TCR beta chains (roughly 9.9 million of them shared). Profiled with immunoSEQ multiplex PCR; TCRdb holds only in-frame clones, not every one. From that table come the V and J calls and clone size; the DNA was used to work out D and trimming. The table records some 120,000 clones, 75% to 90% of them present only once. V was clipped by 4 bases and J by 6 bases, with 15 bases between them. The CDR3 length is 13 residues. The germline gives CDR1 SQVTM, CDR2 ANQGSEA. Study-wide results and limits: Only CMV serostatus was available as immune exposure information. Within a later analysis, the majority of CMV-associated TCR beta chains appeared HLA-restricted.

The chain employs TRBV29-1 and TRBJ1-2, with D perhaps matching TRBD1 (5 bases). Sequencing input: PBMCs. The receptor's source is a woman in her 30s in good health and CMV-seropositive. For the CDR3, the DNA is TGCAGCGTTGTCCGACCGGGGGAGAATGGCTACACCTTC. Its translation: CSVVRPGENGYTF.